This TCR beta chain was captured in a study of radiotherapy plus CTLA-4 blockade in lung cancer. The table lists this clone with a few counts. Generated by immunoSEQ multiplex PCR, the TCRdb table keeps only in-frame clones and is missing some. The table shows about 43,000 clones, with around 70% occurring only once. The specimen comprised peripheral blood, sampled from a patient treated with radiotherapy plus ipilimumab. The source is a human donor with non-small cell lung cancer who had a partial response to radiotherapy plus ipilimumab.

CDR3 amino acids: CASSLGLAGKSETQYF. CDR3 nucleotide sequence: TGTGCCAGCAGCTTGGGACTAGCGGGAAAGTCAGAGACCCAGTACTTC. This chain links TRBV5-6 with TRBJ2-5; TRBD2 matches 11 bases. The germline gives CDR1 SGHDT, CDR2 YYEEEE. The length of the CDR3 is 16 residues. Germline trimming cut 0 bases from V and 4 bases from J; bases unmatched to any gene: 5. The full variable domain, in which reference TRBV5-6 and TRBJ2-5 provide the parts outside the CDR3, is DAGVTQSPTHLIKTRGQQVTLRCSPKSGHDTVSWYQQALGQGPQFIFQYYEEEERQRGNFPDRFSGHQFPNYSSELNVNALLLGDSALYLCASSLGLAGKSETQYFGPGTRLLVL.